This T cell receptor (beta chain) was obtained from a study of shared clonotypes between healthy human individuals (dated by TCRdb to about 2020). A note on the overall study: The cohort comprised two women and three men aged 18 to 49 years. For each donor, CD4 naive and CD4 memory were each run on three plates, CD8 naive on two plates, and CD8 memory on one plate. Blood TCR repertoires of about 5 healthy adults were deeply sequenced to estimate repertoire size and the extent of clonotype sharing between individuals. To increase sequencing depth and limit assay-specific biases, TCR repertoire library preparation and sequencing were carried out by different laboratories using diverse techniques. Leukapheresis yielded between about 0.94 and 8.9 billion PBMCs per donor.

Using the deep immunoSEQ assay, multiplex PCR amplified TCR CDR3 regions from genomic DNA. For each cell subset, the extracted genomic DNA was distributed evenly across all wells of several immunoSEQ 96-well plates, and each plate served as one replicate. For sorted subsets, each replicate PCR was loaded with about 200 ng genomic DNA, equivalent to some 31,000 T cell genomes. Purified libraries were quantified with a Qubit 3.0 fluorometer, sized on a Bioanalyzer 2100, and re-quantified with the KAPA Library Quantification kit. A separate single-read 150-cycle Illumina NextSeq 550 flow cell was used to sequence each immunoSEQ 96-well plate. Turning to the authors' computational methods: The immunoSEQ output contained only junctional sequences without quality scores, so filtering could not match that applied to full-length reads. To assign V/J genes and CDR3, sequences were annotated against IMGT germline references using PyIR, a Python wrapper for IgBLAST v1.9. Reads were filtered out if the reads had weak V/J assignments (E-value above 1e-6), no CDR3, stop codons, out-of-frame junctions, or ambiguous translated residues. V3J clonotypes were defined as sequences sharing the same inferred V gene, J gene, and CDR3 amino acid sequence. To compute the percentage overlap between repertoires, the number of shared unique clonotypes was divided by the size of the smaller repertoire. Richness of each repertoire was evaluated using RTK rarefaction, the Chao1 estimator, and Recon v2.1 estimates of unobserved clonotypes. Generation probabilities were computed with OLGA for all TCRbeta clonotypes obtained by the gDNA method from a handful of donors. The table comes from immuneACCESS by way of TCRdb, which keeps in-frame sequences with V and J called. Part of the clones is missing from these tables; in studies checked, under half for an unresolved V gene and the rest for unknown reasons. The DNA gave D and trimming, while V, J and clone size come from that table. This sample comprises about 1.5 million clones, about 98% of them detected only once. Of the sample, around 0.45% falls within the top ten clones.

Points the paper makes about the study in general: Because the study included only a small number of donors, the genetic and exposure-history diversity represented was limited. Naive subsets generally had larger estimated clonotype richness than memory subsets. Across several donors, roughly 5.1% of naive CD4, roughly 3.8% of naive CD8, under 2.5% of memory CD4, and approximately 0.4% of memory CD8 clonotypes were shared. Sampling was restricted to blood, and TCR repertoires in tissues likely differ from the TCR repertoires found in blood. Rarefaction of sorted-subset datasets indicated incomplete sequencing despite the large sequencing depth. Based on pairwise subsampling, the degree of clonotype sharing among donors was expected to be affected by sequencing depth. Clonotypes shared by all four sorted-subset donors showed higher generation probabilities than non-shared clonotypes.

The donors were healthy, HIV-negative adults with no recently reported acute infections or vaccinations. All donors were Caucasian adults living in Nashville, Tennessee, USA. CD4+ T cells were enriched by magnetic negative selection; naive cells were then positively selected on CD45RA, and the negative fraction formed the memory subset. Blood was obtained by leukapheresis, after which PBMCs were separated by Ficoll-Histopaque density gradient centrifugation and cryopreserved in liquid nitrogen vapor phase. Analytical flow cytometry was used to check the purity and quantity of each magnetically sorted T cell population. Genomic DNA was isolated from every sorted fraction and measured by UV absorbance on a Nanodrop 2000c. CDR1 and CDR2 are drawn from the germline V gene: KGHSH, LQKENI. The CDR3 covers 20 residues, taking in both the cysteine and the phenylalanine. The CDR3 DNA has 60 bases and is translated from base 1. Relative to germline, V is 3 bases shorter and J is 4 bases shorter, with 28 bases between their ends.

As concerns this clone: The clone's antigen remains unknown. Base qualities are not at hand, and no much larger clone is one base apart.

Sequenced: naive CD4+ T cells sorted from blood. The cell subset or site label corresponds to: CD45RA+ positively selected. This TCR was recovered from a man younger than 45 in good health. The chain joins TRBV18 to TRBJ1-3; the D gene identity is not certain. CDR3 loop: CASSPLTAGLTSTLGNTIYF. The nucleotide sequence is TGTGCCAGCTCACCTCTGACCGCCGGCTTGACCTCTACGTTGGGAAACACCATATATTTT.